This T cell receptor beta chain was sequenced in a study of blood T cell repertoires in COVID-19. Libraries were prepared by immunoSEQ multiplex PCR; TCRdb keeps only in-frame clonotypes and omits some of them. The top ten clones hold under 3% of a sample with about 400,000 clones, 87% of them seen once. The germline V gene encodes CDR1 SGHRS and CDR2 YFSETQ. The CDR3 runs to 15 residues. Trimming removed 4 bases at V and 5 bases at J, with 16 bases between. Material: PBMCs or T cells enriched from blood (not recorded which). The chain has TRBV5-1 and TRBJ1-5; TRBD1 might be the D (6 bases). This receptor was obtained from a woman between 25 and 40 years old who had recovered from COVID-19. The CDR3 is CASSLGTGQDQPQHF. CDR3 in DNA: TGCGCCAGCAGCCTGGGTACAGGGCAAGATCAGCCCCAGCATTTT.